This TCR beta chain derives from a study of PD-1 blockade in mismatch repair-deficient tumors. Libraries were prepared by immunoSEQ multiplex PCR; TCRdb keeps only in-frame clonotypes and omits some of them. The table lists about 84,000 clones, approximately 81% of them singletons. The study, taken as a whole, reports: Rapid post-treatment expansion, then contraction, generally preceding radiologic response, marked tumor-resident clones.

Turning to this clone: Its specificity is not known.

The CDR3 runs to 13 residues. V gave up 6 bases and J gave up 5 bases; unmatched junction bases: 6. Looked up from germline, CDR1 is MGHDK and CDR2 is SYGVNS. Every patient had mismatch repair deficiency by PCR or immunohistochemistry. TCR sequencing covered three patients who responded to pembrolizumab. This clonotype was sampled from an adult with mismatch repair-deficient cancer. The sequences come from peripheral blood, collected 12 weeks after starting pembrolizumab. The chain employs TRBV25-1 and TRBJ2-5, with TRBD1 matching 7 bases. Written as DNA, the CDR3 is TGTGCCAGCAGCGTGGACAGGCGGGAGACCCAGTACTTC. Protein: CASSVDRRETQYF. The variable domain in full, with the rest retrieved from reference TRBV25-1 and TRBJ2-5, is EADIYQTPRYLVIGTGKKITLECSQTMGHDKMYWYQQDPGMELHLIHYSYGVNSTEKGDLSSESTVSRIRTEHFPLTLESARPSHTSQYLCASSVDRRETQYFGPGTRLLVL.